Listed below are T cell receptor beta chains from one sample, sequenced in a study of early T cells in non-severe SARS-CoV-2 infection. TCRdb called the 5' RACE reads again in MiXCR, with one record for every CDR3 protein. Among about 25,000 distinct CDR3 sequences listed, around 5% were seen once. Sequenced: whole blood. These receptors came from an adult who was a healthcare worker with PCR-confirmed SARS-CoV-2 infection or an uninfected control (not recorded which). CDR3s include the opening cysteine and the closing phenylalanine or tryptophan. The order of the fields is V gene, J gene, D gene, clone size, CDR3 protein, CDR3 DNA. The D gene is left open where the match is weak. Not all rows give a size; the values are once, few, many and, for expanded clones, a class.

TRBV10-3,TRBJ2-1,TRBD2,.,CAISETSGRDNYNEQFF,TGTGCCATCAGTGAGACTAGCGGGAGGGACAACTACAATGAGCAGTTCTTC
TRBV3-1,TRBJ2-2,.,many,CASSHGVNTGELFF,TGTGCCAGCAGCCACGGGGTAAACACCGGGGAGCTGTTTTTT
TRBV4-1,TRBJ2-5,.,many,CASSQDMGGRPAETQYF,TGCGCCAGCAGCCAAGATATGGGGGGGCGCCCGGCAGAGACCCAGTACTTC
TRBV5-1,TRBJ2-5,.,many,CASSPAAGVQETQYF,TGCGCCAGCAGCCCGGCAGCAGGAGTCCAAGAGACCCAGTACTTC
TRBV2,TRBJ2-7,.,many,CASRDRGYEQYF,TGTGCCAGCAGAGACCGTGGCTACGAGCAGTACTTC
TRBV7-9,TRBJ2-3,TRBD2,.,CASSPSLSGVSTDTQYF,TGTGCCAGCAGCCCCTCCCTTAGCGGGGTTAGCACAGATACGCAGTATTTT
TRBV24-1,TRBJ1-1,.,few,CATSDSTGGGREAFF,TGTGCCACCAGTGATTCGACAGGTGGAGGGAGAGAAGCTTTCTTT
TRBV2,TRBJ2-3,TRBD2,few,CASIAGRGWTDTQYF,TGTGCCAGCATTGCGGGGAGGGGTTGGACAGATACGCAGTATTTT
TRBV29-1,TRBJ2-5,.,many,CSVDLPLTGTQYF,TGCAGCGTTGATCTACCCCTGACTGGGACCCAGTACTTC
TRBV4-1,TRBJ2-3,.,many,CASGITDTQYF,TGCGCCTCGGGGATCACAGATACGCAGTATTTT
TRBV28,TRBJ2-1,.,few,CASTHRSGGHLYNEQFF,TGTGCCAGCACCCATCGGTCAGGAGGACATCTCTACAATGAGCAGTTCTTC
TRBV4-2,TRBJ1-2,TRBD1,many,CASSRGYRGWYGYTF,TGTGCCAGCAGCCGGGGGTACAGGGGGTGGTATGGCTACACCTTC
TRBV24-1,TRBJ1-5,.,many,CATSDTGGNQPQHF,TGTGCCACCAGTGATACGGGAGGCAATCAGCCCCAGCATTTT
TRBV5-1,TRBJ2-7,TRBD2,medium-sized,CASSFSGGAYEQYF,TGCGCCAGCAGCTTTAGCGGGGGTGCCTACGAGCAGTACTTC
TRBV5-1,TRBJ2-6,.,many,CASSLVTGRISGANVLTF,TGCGCCAGCAGCTTGGTAACAGGTAGAATCTCTGGGGCCAACGTCCTGACTTTC
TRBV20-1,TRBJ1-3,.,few,CSATRKGFSGNTIYF,TGCAGTGCTACACGGAAGGGGTTCTCTGGAAACACCATATATTTT
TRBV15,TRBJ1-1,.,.,CATSRAYTEAFF,TGTGCCACCAGCAGAGCCTACACTGAAGCTTTCTTT
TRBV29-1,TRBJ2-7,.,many,CSVAGVDPYEQYF,TGCAGCGTTGCAGGGGTGGACCCCTACGAGCAGTACTTC
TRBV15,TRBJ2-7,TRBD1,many,CATSRGRTGSYEQYF,TGTGCCACCAGCAGAGGCCGGACAGGGTCCTACGAGCAGTACTTC
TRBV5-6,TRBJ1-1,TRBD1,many,CASTPLEEDRRAEAFF,TGTGCCAGCACCCCACTGGAGGAGGACAGGAGGGCTGAAGCTTTCTTT
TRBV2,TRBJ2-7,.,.,CASSAVGNEQYF,TGTGCCAGCAGTGCGGTAGGTAACGAGCAGTACTTC
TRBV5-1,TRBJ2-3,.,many,CASSSQGTDTQYF,TGCGCCAGCAGCTCACAGGGCACAGATACGCAGTATTTT
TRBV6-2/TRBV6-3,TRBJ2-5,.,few,CASSFRPGRETQYF,TGTGCCAGCAGTTTCCGACCGGGGAGAGAGACCCAGTACTTC
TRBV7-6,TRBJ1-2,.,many,CASSSNSRDGYTF,TGTGCCAGCAGCTCAAATTCCAGGGATGGCTACACCTTC
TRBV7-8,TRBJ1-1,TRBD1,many,CASSSRGRDTEAFF,TGTGCCAGCAGCTCCAGGGGGCGGGACACTGAAGCTTTCTTT
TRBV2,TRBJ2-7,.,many,CASSGDSYEQYF,TGTGCCAGCAGTGGCGACAGTTACGAGCAGTACTTC
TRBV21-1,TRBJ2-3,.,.,CARGTPGIRQYF,TGTGCCAGGGGGACTCCTGGTATTAGGCAGTATTTT
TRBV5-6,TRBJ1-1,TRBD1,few,CASSLLRGRPEAFF,TGTGCCAGCAGCTTGCTAAGGGGGCGGCCTGAAGCTTTCTTT